Each of the 11 T cell receptor beta chains below was sequenced from the same sample in a study of spatial heterogeneity in lung cancer. Findings of the study overall: Tracking of tumor mutation counts was seen in expanded intratumoral alpha and beta TCR counts.

Time point given: sample taken at primary tumor resection. TCRdb redid the calling of the 5' RACE reads with MiXCR, one entry per CDR3 protein. The table records 8,000 to 10,000 distinct CDR3 sequences, nearly 6.5% of them present only once. These receptors' antigens are unknown. The material sequenced was lung tumor tissue, taken at surgery. These receptor sequences come from a male donor with early-stage non-small cell lung cancer.

This clonotype was detected ten times or more. This sequence joins TRBV7-2 and TRBJ1-3; 7 nucleotides align to TRBD1. Trimming at V came to 5 bases and at J to 0 bases, leaving 4 bases not matched to a gene. Germline V CDR1 and CDR2: SGHTA, FQGNSA. This CDR3 comprises 15 residues. The CDR3: CASSEGQFSGNTIYF. The CDR3 DNA is TGTGCCAGCAGCGAGGGACAGTTCTCTGGAAACACCATATATTTT.

This clonotype was observed at least ten times. The rearrangement joins TRBV20-1 to TRBJ1-5; the match to TRBD1 covers 7 bases. The junction had 9 bases not matched to a gene; V was cut back by 4 bases and J by 12 bases. The CDR3 is 12 amino acids. The V gene's germline CDR1 is DFQATT and CDR2 SNEGSKA (reference sequence). CDR3 sequence (DNA): TGCAGTGCTAAGAACCAGGGGGGGCTCCAGCATTTT. It yields the protein CSAKNQGGLQHF.

This clonotype was seen many times. The chain carries TRBV9 and TRBJ2-7, with TRBD1 matching 7 bases. CDR3 length: 15 amino acids. With 3 bases clipped from V and 9 bases from J, the junction kept 15 bases outside the gene matches. CDR1 is SGDLS, CDR2 YYNGEE, per germline. In DNA form, the CDR3 reads TGTGCCAGCAGCGAGGGACAGCTAACCTCCCTCGGGCAGTACTTC. It encodes CASSEGQLTSLGQYF.

This clonotype was recorded at least ten times. The chain couples TRBV7-9 to TRBJ1-1; tentatively, D is TRBD1 (6 bases). Germline V lookup: CDR1 SEHNR, CDR2 FQNEAQ (reference sequence). V dropped 0 bases and J dropped 4 bases, with 18 bases sitting between them. This CDR3 comprises 17 residues. The chain's CDR3 is CASSLAGWGIGGTEAFF. Here the CDR3 DNA reads TGTGCCAGCAGCTTAGCGGGGTGGGGGATAGGGGGCACTGAAGCTTTCTTT.

This clonotype came up many times. The rearrangement joins TRBV20-1 to TRBJ2-7; D call uncertain. Germline V gene data show CDR1 as DFQATT and CDR2 as SNEGSKA (reference sequence). The CDR3 contains 13 residues. Deletions cut 3 bases from V and 3 bases from J, with 12 bases between. CDR3 in DNA: TGCAGTGCTAGTGGTGACAAGTACTACGAGCAGTACTTC. This sequence encodes CSASGDKYYEQYF.

This clonotype was detected ten times or more. The V call is TRBV5-1, the J call TRBJ2-3; unclear D gene. Germline V gives CDR1 SGHRS, CDR2 YFSETQ. Trimming removed 0 bases at V and 3 bases at J, with 20 bases between. CDR3 size: 18 residues. CDR3 bases: TGCGCCAGCAGCTTGGCCCTTCGACCTTGGCCTTTAACAGATACGCAGTATTTT. Protein: CASSLALRPWPLTDTQYF.

This clonotype showed up many times. The chain links TRBV11-2 to TRBJ2-7, with D possibly being TRBD1 or TRBD2 (5 bases each). The length of the CDR3 is 14 residues. Germline V gene sequence: CDR1 SGHAT, CDR2 FQNNGV. Trimming cost V 4 bases and J 3 bases, with 13 bases left between them. The CDR3 region has the DNA TGTGCCAGCAGCTCCCCGGGGCAGGGCTACGAGCAGTACTTC. This translates into CASSSPGQGYEQYF.

By share of the sample, this clonotype is medium-sized (0.01 to 0.1%). The chain uses TRBV20-1 and TRBJ1-1, with D unclear. V dropped 0 bases and J dropped 0 bases, with 8 bases sitting between them. The CDR3 length is 14 residues. Looked up from germline, CDR1 is DFQATT and CDR2 is SNEGSKA (reference sequence). DNA for the CDR3: TGCAGTGCTAGAGATGCTCAAGTGAACACTGAAGCTTTCTTT. It specifies CSARDAQVNTEAFF.

In its sample, this clonotype was seen many times. This rearrangement joins TRBV2 to TRBJ1-6, with D possibly TRBD1 on 5 matching bases. This CDR3 is built from 13 residues. The V gene lost 6 bases and the J gene lost 7 bases, with 10 bases spanning the gap. Germline V lookup: CDR1 SNHLY, CDR2 FYNNEI. CDR3 in amino acids: CASSAQGNSPLHF. Here the CDR3 DNA reads TGTGCCAGCAGCGCGCAGGGAAATTCACCCCTCCACTTT.

This clonotype was recorded many times. The rearrangement uses TRBV6-5 and TRBJ2-6, with unresolved D. Trimming stripped 5 bases from V and 4 bases from J, with 12 bases between. There are 15 residues in the CDR3. Germline values: CDR1 MNHEY, CDR2 SVGAGI. The CDR3 sequence: CASSPLTSGANVLTF. The DNA of the CDR3 is TGTGCCAGCAGTCCCTTGACCTCAGGGGCCAACGTCCTGACTTTC.

This clonotype is classed as medium-sized. V and J are TRBV7-6 and TRBJ2-1; D is undetermined. The germline CDR1 and CDR2 sequences are SGHVS and FNYEAQ. This CDR3 spans 16 amino acids. Trimming shortened V by 5 bases and J by 6 bases, and 20 bases separated the two germline ends. CDR3 DNA: TGTGCCAGCAGCCCAAACCCTCGAGGCAGTCCCAATGAGCAGTTCTTC. It codes for CASSPNPRGSPNEQFF. Variable domain in full (rest from reference TRBV7-6 and TRBJ2-1): GAGVSQSPRYKVTKRGQDVALRCDPISGHVSLYWYRQALGQGPEFLTYFNYEAQQDKSGLPNDRFSAERPEGSISTLTIQRTEQRDSAMYRCASSPNPRGSPNEQFFGPGTRLTVL.